These 7 T cell receptor beta chains share one sample of origin, sequenced in a study of cytomegalovirus exposure and HLA in healthy donors. The PCR contained 60 Vbeta and 13 Jbeta primers. The assay was immunoSEQ multiplex PCR, and TCRdb's table has in-frame clones only and misses some. The sample has 140,000 to 150,000 clones; 70% are singletons. The material sequenced was PBMCs. Receptor source: a woman aged 60-70 years in good health and CMV-seropositive.

This clone has a handful of counts. The chain has TRBV11-2 and TRBJ2-3; TRBD1 is a possible D gene (6 bases). Germline CDR1 reads SGHAT; CDR2 reads FQNNGV. The CDR3 is 13 residues long. With 1 base removed from V and 7 bases from J, the gap between germline ends came to 9 bases. DNA for the CDR3: TGTGCCAGCAGCTTAGGGGGGCACAATACGCAGTATTTT. It codes for CASSLGGHNTQYF.

Here the CDR3 DNA reads TGTGCCAGCAGTCTGACAGGGTTCACTGAAGCTTTCTTT. Residues: CASSLTGFTEAFF. The V and J genes are TRBV6-5 and TRBJ1-1, with 7 nucleotides matching TRBD1. The junction had 4 bases not matched to a gene; V was cut back by 5 bases and J by 4 bases. Germline assignment: CDR1 MNHEY and CDR2 SVGAGI. The CDR3 is 13 amino acids.

The rearrangement uses TRBV5-1 and TRBJ2-3, with TRBD2 identical over 7 bases. This CDR3 spans 14 amino acids. With 8 bases clipped from V and 0 bases from J, the junction kept 6 bases outside the gene matches. Germline V gene data show CDR1 as SGHRS and CDR2 as YFSETQ. Here the CDR3 reads CASCSGVSTDTQYF. The CDR3 nucleotides read TGCGCCAGTTGCAGCGGGGTCAGCACAGATACGCAGTATTTT.

This clone was recorded once. The V call is TRBV28, the J call TRBJ1-1; 7 bases are shared with TRBD1. Trimming took 1 base from V and 3 from J; bases not matched to a gene: 5. CDR3 length: 15 residues. Germline loops: CDR1 MDHEN, CDR2 SYDVKM. In DNA, the CDR3 is TGTGCCAGCAGTTTATCTAGACAGGGAGACACTGAAGCTTTCTTT. Protein sequence: CASSLSRQGDTEAFF.

The chain combines TRBV4-2 with TRBJ2-5; the match to TRBD1 covers 7 bases. Germline V gene lookup returns CDR1 LGHNA and CDR2 YNFKEQ. After removal of 2 bases from V and 4 bases from J, the junction contained 4 bases not matched to a gene. CDR3 length equals 14 residues. CDR3 protein: CASSQISGGETQYF. DNA for the CDR3: TGTGCCAGCAGCCAAATTTCAGGGGGAGAGACCCAGTACTTC.

Only a few counts were recorded for this clone. The V gene is TRBV6-6, the J gene TRBJ2-1, with 15 bases aligning to TRBD2. Losses at the gene ends were 2 bases for V and 8 bases for J; bases not matched to a gene: 4. Germline V gene lookup returns CDR1 MNHNY and CDR2 SVGAGI (reference sequence). The CDR3 consists of 16 residues. CDR3 in DNA: TGTGCCAGCAGTTACGGGACTAGCGGGAGGTTGGATGAGCAGTTCTTC. Translation: CASSYGTSGRLDEQFF.

The CDR3 region has the DNA TGTGCCAGTAGTATGACATTAAGCTCCTACAATGAGCAGTTCTTC. Translated: CASSMTLSSYNEQFF. This chain links TRBV19 with TRBJ2-1, with D unresolved. Germline V gene data show CDR1 as LNHDA and CDR2 as SQIVND (reference sequence). The V end lost 3 bases, the J end lost 0 bases, and 9 bases lay between the germline ends. This CDR3 has 15 residues.